This T cell receptor (beta chain) was documented in a study of OX40 agonist ivuxolimab in advanced cancers. In the study overall: Ivuxolimab was delivered to patients intravenously every 2 weeks at doses spanning 0.01 to 10 mg/kg. A mean age of roughly 60 years, range roughly 23 to 85, was recorded, and around 85% were male. Regarding the study as a whole: Among expanded peripheral T cells, antigen specificity went undetermined. Expanded clones were, on average, more numerous among CD8+ T cells than CD4+.

The CDR3 totals 15 residues. Trimming took off 0 bases at V and 1 base at J, with 7 bases between the two ends. The germline V gene has CDR1 KGHSH and CDR2 LQKENI. Notes on this clone: Its specificity is not known.

TCRdb's table, derived via immunoSEQ multiplex PCR, lists solely in-frame clones and lacks some. The data contain more than 95,000 clones, around 90% of them seen just once; the ten biggest clones take up around 0.76%. The rearrangement uses TRBV18 and TRBJ2-4; D tentatively fits TRBD1 or TRBD2 (5 bases each). The material sequenced was CD4+ or CD8+ T cells sorted from blood, taken in a trial of the OX40 agonist ivuxolimab. The TCR was taken from an adult with an advanced solid tumor such as melanoma, head and neck, liver or kidney cancer. CDR3 coding DNA: TGTGCCAGCTCACCACCGGGGACGGCCAAAAACATTCAGTACTTC. Its translation: CASSPPGTAKNIQYF.